Presented here are 30 T cell receptor beta chains from one specimen sequenced in a study of blood T cell repertoires in COVID-19. Clones were sequenced by immunoSEQ multiplex PCR, and TCRdb holds only the in-frame ones, with some missing. Of over 200,000 clones in the sample, over 65% are singletons; the top ten hold around 3.2%. Sequencing used peripheral blood. The source of these receptors is a woman older than 75 with acute or convalescent COVID-19.

V gene TRBV7-2 combines with J gene TRBJ2-3; maybe TRBD1 (5 bases). This CDR3 contains 17 residues. V dropped 5 bases and J dropped 1 base, with 19 bases sitting between them. CDR1 SGHTA and CDR2 FQGNSA come from the germline V gene. Here the CDR3 DNA reads TGTGCCAGCAGCCGCACCACCAGGCCCAGGGGCACAGATACGCAGTATTTT. It specifies CASSRTTRPRGTDTQYF. The whole variable domain, remainder taken from reference TRBV7-2 and TRBJ2-3, is GAGVSQSPSNKVTEKGKDVELRCDPISGHTALYWYRQSLGQGLEFLIYFQGNSAPDKSGLPSDRFSAERTGGSVSTLTIQRTQQEDSAVYLCASSRTTRPRGTDTQYFGPGTRLTVL.

The rearrangement uses TRBV10-3 and TRBJ1-3, with D uncertain. The CDR3 consists of 12 residues. V was trimmed by 11 bases and J by 3 bases, leaving 11 bases between them. Germline CDR1 is ENHRY and CDR2 is SYGVKD. CDR3 amino acids: CAPAGGGNTIYF. The CDR3 DNA is TGTGCCCCGGCGGGAGGTGGAAACACCATATATTTT.

The V and J genes are TRBV11-3 and TRBJ2-7; the match to TRBD1 covers 10 bases. There are 15 residues in the CDR3. Germline V gene data show CDR1 as SGHNT and CDR2 as YENEEA. Trimming at V came to 4 bases and at J to 6 bases, leaving 9 bases not matched to a gene. For the CDR3, the DNA is TGTGCCAGCAGCTCCACCGGGACAGGGGTCGGCGAGCAGTACTTC. It translates to CASSSTGTGVGEQYF.

CDR3 nucleotide sequence: TGCGCCAGCAGCCAAGAGGGAACAGGGTCGGGGTACGGCGAGCAGTACTTC. It encodes CASSQEGTGSGYGEQYF. V gene TRBV4-1 combines with J gene TRBJ2-7, with D perhaps matching TRBD1 (6 bases). With 0 bases removed from V and 6 bases from J, the gap between germline ends came to 21 bases. The CDR3 consists of 17 residues. Looked up from germline, CDR1 is MGHRA and CDR2 is YSYEKL.

The chain carries TRBV4-1 and TRBJ2-1; possible D gene TRBD2, 6 bases. Per germline, CDR1 MGHRA and CDR2 YSYEKL. CDR3 length: 13 residues. Trimming stripped 1 base from V and 11 bases from J, with 12 bases between. This CDR3 reads CASSQGDLTQQFF. The CDR3 nucleotides read TGCGCCAGCAGCCAAGGGGACTTAACCCAGCAGTTCTTC.

The gene calls are TRBV20-1 and TRBJ2-2; a weak D match, TRBD1 (5 bases). With 3 bases removed from V and 1 base from J, the gap between germline ends came to 9 bases. The CDR3 has 14 amino acids. CDR1 DFQATT and CDR2 SNEGSKA come from the germline V gene (reference sequence). The CDR3 DNA sequence: TGCAGTGCTAGTTCGCAGGGGAACACCGGGGAGCTGTTTTTT. This gives the protein CSASSQGNTGELFF.

The DNA for the CDR3 is TGTGCCAGCAGCTCCGGGGTCTTCACAGATACGCAGTATTTT. As protein: CASSSGVFTDTQYF. The chain couples TRBV5-6 to TRBJ2-3, with D maybe TRBD2 (5 bases). V shed 3 bases and J shed 2 bases, with 10 bases lying between them. Germline CDR1 SGHDT, CDR2 YYEEEE. This CDR3 comprises 14 residues.

Details on this clone: One junction end disagrees with the germline gene, perhaps due to a read error. The V gene is TRBV5-6, the J gene TRBJ2-3, with D possibly matching TRBD2 (6 bases). In germline, CDR1 is SGHDT, CDR2 YYEEEE. The CDR3 is 12 residues long. CDR3 DNA: TGTGCCAGCAGCACGGGACTTTCCTGGGTATTTTTT. As protein: CASSTGLSWVFF.

This clone occurred a few times. V usage is TRBV14 and J usage is TRBJ1-6; 8 positions match TRBD1. CDR1 is SGHDN and CDR2 is FVKESK in the germline V gene. The junction had 9 bases not matched to a gene; V was cut back by 4 bases and J by 7 bases. There are 16 residues in the CDR3. CDR3 sequence (DNA): TGTGCCAGCAGCCGGATGGGCAGGGGGCGGAATTCACCCCTCCACTTT. Its protein product is CASSRMGRGRNSPLHF.

This sequence joins TRBV6-5 and TRBJ2-2, with 9 bases fitting TRBD1. Trimming took 4 bases from V and 3 from J; bases not matched to a gene: 6. CDR3 length: 16 residues. Germline V gives CDR1 MNHEY, CDR2 SVGAGI. The DNA for the CDR3 is TGTGCCAGCAGTTTACAGGGGGCGGGTTACACCGGGGAGCTGTTTTTT. Protein sequence: CASSLQGAGYTGELFF.

The CDR3 DNA sequence: TGTGCCAGCAGCGAATCCCCGTCGGGTTCACCCCTCCACTTT. It is translated as CASSESPSGSPLHF. The chain joins TRBV9 to TRBJ1-6, with unresolved D. Trimming pared 3 bases from V and 9 bases from J, leaving 13 bases between. Looked up from germline, CDR1 is SGDLS and CDR2 is YYNGEE. This CDR3 has 14 residues.

The V and J genes are TRBV5-5 and TRBJ1-2; TRBD1 agrees at 11 bases. The CDR3 is 13 amino acids. Germline values: CDR1 SGHKS, CDR2 YYEKEE (reference sequence). V was pared by 0 bases and J by 12 bases, with 4 bases of the junction left unmatched. The CDR3 protein is CASSLEGTGGHTF. The CDR3 region has the DNA TGTGCCAGCAGCTTGGAGGGGACAGGGGGGCACACCTTC.

The chain joins TRBV7-2 to TRBJ2-5, with a weak D call TRBD2 (6 bases). Trimming stripped 5 bases from V and 0 bases from J, with 13 bases between. From germline, CDR1 is SGHTA and CDR2 FQGNSA. CDR3 length equals 15 residues. The CDR3: CASSRGWGHQETQYF. DNA of the CDR3: TGTGCCAGCAGCCGGGGGTGGGGACACCAAGAGACCCAGTACTTC.

The chain uses TRBV3-1 (or the pseudogene TRBV3-2) and TRBJ2-7; tentative D call: TRBD1 (5 bases). Trimming shortened V by 0 bases and J by 2 bases, and 23 bases separated the two germline ends. CDR3 size: 19 residues. The V gene's germline CDR1 is LGHDT and CDR2 YNNKEL (reference sequence). The CDR3 coding sequence is TGTGCCAGCAGCCAAGAAAGTGATCCGTCGCTGACAGACCCCTACGAGCAGTACTTC. Translated, it gives CASSQESDPSLTDPYEQYF.

This clone has only one observation. The rearrangement joins TRBV6-5 to TRBJ2-7; 7 positions match TRBD1. V lost 7 bases to trimming and J lost 2 bases; unmatched junction nucleotides: 11. CDR3 size: 15 residues. Per germline, CDR1 MNHEY and CDR2 SVGAGI. The CDR3 region has the DNA TGTGCCAGCATCCGCCTGACAGGGCATGCCTACGAGCAGTACTTC. This sequence encodes CASIRLTGHAYEQYF.

This chain links TRBV7-2 with TRBJ2-7, with D perhaps TRBD1 (6 bases). The V gene's germline CDR1 is SGHTA and CDR2 FQGNSA. Trimming took 1 base from V and 2 from J, leaving 21 bases between them. CDR3 length: 18 residues. Here the CDR3 reads CASSLVGRWGTRTYEQYF. The CDR3 DNA sequence: TGTGCCAGCAGCTTAGTAGGCCGGTGGGGGACACGGACCTACGAGCAGTACTTC.

The J gene is TRBJ1-6, the V gene TRBV9; D not resolved. This CDR3 region has 17 residues. The germline CDR1 and CDR2 sequences are SGDLS and YYNGEE. V was pared by 3 bases and J by 7 bases, with 20 bases between. The CDR3 here is CASSGWPMEGENSPLHF. CDR3 DNA: TGTGCCAGCAGCGGGTGGCCCATGGAGGGAGAGAATTCACCCCTCCACTTT.

The chain employs TRBV25-1 and TRBJ1-5; TRBD1 is a possible D gene (6 bases). The CDR3 runs to 18 residues. V shed 7 bases and J shed 2 bases, with 24 bases lying between them. Germline loops: CDR1 MGHDK, CDR2 SYGVNS. CDR3 in DNA: TGTGCCAGCACGATGGGGAGAGGGGGGGTTTCAGGCAATCAGCCCCAGCATTTT. Translated: CASTMGRGGVSGNQPQHF.

J is TRBJ1-2 and V is TRBV7-2, with 8 bases matching TRBD1. Germline CDR1 reads SGHTA; CDR2 reads FQGNSA. The CDR3 loop spans 15 amino acids. V dropped 5 bases and J dropped 5; count of bases not matched to a gene: 10. The CDR3 is CASSAGGLGSYGYTF. DNA for the CDR3: TGTGCCAGCAGCGCAGGGGGCCTAGGGTCTTATGGCTACACCTTC.

The J gene is TRBJ1-1, the V gene TRBV11-2, with TRBD1 identical over 9 bases. Germline V CDR1 and CDR2: SGHAT, FQNNGV. The CDR3 sequence is 15 residues long. V shed 3 bases and J 1 base; nucleotides not matched to a gene: 3. This CDR3 is CASSLGTGRNTEAFF. In DNA, the CDR3 is TGTGCCAGCAGCTTGGGGACAGGGCGGAACACTGAAGCTTTCTTT.

V gene TRBV4-1 combines with J gene TRBJ2-1; D may be TRBD2 (6 bases). Germline V gene lookup returns CDR1 MGHRA and CDR2 YSYEKL. The CDR3 sequence is 16 residues long. Between the trimmed V and J ends, which lost 1 base and 7 bases, there was a span of 17 bases. CDR3 protein: CASSQAMPGALNEQFF. CDR3 nucleotide sequence: TGCGCCAGCAGCCAAGCGATGCCGGGAGCGTTGAATGAGCAGTTCTTC.

The rearrangement uses TRBV7-9 and TRBJ1-2; 10 bases are shared with TRBD1. CDR1 and CDR2 from the germline V gene are SEHNR and FQNEAQ (reference sequence). CDR3 length equals 15 residues. V trimming: 5 bases; J trimming: 2 bases; junction bases outside the gene matches: 5. CDR3 nucleotides: TGTGCCAGCAGCAGGACAGGGGGACCCAACTATGGCTACACCTTC. It specifies CASSRTGGPNYGYTF.

The chain combines TRBV3-1 (or the pseudogene TRBV3-2) with TRBJ2-7, with TRBD2 matching 7 bases. The CDR3 is made up of 12 amino acids. CDR1 is LGHDT and CDR2 is YNNKEL in the germline V gene (reference sequence). The V and J ends lost 4 bases and 4 bases, in that order; junction bases with no gene match: 1. As DNA, the CDR3 is TGTGCCAGCAGCCGGACTAGTTACGAGCAGTACTTC. Its protein product is CASSRTSYEQYF.

This clone was recorded a few times. Other DNA variants within this sample encode the same CDR3. The chain is built from TRBV7-9 and TRBJ1-2; the D gene is possibly TRBD1 (6 bases). Between the trimmed V and J ends, which lost 4 bases and 4 bases, there was a span of 7 bases. The CDR3 spans 12 residues. Germline V lookup: CDR1 SEHNR, CDR2 FQNEAQ (reference sequence). The CDR3 DNA is TGTGCCAGCAGCTCGACAGGCTATGGCTACACCTTC. Encoded protein: CASSSTGYGYTF.

J is TRBJ2-4 and V is TRBV14; 13 bases agree with TRBD2. Germline loops: CDR1 SGHDN, CDR2 FVKESK. The CDR3 has 16 residues. Trimming at V came to 3 bases and at J to 6 bases, leaving 5 bases not matched to a gene. The CDR3 bases are TGTGCCAGCAGCCACATAGGACTAGCGGGAGTAAACATTCAGTACTTC. It yields the protein CASSHIGLAGVNIQYF.

The chain joins TRBV19 to TRBJ1-1; weak D call: TRBD1 (5 bases). Germline CDR1 LNHDA, CDR2 SQIVND (reference sequence). The CDR3 sequence is 13 residues long. V was shortened by 4 bases and J by 1 base, with 7 bases between the two germline ends. The CDR3 loop is CASSSRENTEAFF. DNA for the CDR3: TGTGCCAGTAGTAGCAGGGAGAACACTGAAGCTTTCTTT.

Comments on this clone: The junction does not match germline at one end; this may be a read error. The V and J genes are TRBV18 and TRBJ1-1, with 10 bases that match TRBD1. CDR3 length: 15 amino acids. Germline V gene lookup returns CDR1 KGHSH and CDR2 LQKENI. The CDR3 is CASSAKGQGNAEAFF. In DNA, the CDR3 is TGTGCCAGCTCAGCTAAGGGACAGGGGAACGCTGAAGCTTTCTTT.

The V gene is TRBV9, the J gene TRBJ2-3, with unresolved D. V lost 0 bases to trimming and J lost 0 bases, with 5 bases between them. This CDR3 is built from 14 residues. Germline lookup yields CDR1 SGDLS and CDR2 YYNGEE. DNA for the CDR3: TGTGCCAGCAGCGTAGCGTCCAGCACAGATACGCAGTATTTT. Translated, it gives CASSVASSTDTQYF.

The chain combines TRBV12-5 with TRBJ1-2; the D gene is possibly TRBD1 (5 bases). V lost 0 bases and J lost 8, with 22 bases in between. This CDR3 contains 17 residues. Germline V gene sequence: CDR1 LGHNT, CDR2 FRNRAP. The CDR3 bases are TGTGCTAGTGGTTTGGTCGCAGGAGGGTATGGGGCGGACGGCTACACCTTC. Amino acids: CASGLVAGGYGADGYTF.

This sequence joins TRBV27 and TRBJ2-5, with 10 positions matching TRBD2. J was trimmed by 4 bases and V by 2 bases; bases with no gene match: 4. The germline gives CDR1 MNHEY, CDR2 SMNVEV (reference sequence). The CDR3 is 15 residues long. The CDR3 loop is CASSLSGRASETQYF. In DNA form, the CDR3 reads TGTGCCAGCAGTTTAAGCGGGAGGGCCTCAGAGACCCAGTACTTC.